This note documents a single TCR beta chain sequence. Its antigen is not identified. Indicated time point: patch test 1, 2 weeks after DPC sensitization. Treatment denoted: therapeutic diphenylcyclopropenone sensitization with weekly scalp DPC. Researchers sampled blood before each patch test went on. The data originate from a study of human T cells and chemical hapten exposure. On the study more broadly: Patch testing placed 0.01% DPC on the upper back, with readings at 6 days. TCR yields differed between samples (mainly from small differences in pooled library volume).

Each CDR3 protein is one row after TCRdb ran MiXCR on the RACE reads. The data show 100,000 or so distinct CDR3 sequences, roughly 11% seen once. Trimming cost V 4 bases and J 6 bases; bases outside gene matches: 10. The CDR3 has 18 residues. Study findings and constraints: Controls had significantly fewer large CDR3 similarity clusters than were formed by expanded TCRs.

The sample in question was whole blood, obtained in connection with sensitization to the hapten diphenylcyclopropenone (DPC). This chain links TRBV12-3 or TRBV12-4 with TRBJ2-2; 14 bases are a match to TRBD2. The sequence derives from a woman aged 40 to 49 with alopecia areata. Some clones in this sample may be carry-over from other donors' samples. The CDR3 reads CASSSTPGTSGSPGELFF. As DNA, the CDR3 is TGTGCCAGCAGTTCAACCCCCGGGACTAGCGGGAGTCCCGGGGAGCTGTTTTTT.